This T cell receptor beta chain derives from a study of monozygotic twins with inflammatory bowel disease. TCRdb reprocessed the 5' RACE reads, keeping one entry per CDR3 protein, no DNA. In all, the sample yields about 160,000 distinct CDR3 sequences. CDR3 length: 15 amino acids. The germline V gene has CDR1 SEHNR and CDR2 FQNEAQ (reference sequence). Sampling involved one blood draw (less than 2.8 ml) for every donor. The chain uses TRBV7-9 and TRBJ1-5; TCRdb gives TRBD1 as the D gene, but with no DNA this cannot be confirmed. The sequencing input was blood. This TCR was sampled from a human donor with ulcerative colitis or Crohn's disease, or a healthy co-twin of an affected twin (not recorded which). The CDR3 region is CASSSQIGVDQPQHF.